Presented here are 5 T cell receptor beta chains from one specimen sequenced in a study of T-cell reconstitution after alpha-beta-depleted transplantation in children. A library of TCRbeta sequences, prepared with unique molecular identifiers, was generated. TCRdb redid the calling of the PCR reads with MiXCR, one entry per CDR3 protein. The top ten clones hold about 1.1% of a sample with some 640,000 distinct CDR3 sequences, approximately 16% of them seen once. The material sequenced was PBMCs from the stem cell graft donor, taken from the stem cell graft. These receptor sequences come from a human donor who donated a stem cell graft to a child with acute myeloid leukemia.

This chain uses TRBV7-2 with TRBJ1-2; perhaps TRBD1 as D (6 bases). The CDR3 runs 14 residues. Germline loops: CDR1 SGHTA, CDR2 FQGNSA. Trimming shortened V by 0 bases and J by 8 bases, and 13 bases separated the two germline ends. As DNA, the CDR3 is TGTGCCAGCAGCTTAGCGAAATCGGGGGGCGGCTACACCTTC. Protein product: CASSLAKSGGGYTF.

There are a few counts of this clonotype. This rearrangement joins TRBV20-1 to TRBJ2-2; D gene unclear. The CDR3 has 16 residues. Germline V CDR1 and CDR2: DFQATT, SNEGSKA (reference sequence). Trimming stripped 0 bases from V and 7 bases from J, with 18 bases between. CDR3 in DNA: TGCAGTGCTAGAGATCGAAGACTCCTTTTTAACGGGGAGCTGTTTTTT. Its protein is CSARDRRLLFNGELFF.

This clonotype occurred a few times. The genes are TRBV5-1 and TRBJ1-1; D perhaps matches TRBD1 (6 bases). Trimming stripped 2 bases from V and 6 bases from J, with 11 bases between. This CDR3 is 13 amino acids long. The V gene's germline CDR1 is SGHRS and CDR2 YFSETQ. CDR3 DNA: TGCGCCAGCAGCTTCCCCGGGACACCTGAAGCTTTCTTT. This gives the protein CASSFPGTPEAFF.

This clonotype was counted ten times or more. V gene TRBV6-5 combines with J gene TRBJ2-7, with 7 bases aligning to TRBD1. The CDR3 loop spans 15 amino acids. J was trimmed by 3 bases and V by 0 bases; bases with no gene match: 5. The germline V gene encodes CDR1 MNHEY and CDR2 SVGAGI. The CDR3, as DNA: TGTGCCAGCAGTTACTCCTTAGGGACAGTCTACGAGCAGTACGTC. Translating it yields CASSYSLGTVYEQYV.

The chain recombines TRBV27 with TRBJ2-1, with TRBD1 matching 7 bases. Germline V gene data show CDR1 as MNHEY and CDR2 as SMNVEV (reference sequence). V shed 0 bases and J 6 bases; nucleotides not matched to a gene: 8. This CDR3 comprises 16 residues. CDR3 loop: CASSLSIQGNPNEQFF. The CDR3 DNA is TGTGCCAGCAGTTTATCGATACAGGGGAATCCCAATGAGCAGTTCTTC.